Sequencing of this TCR beta chain was carried out in a study of CD4 T cells in relation to SARS-CoV-2 and coronaviruses. As for the study in general: PBMCs were cultured with antigen for less than twelve days before TCR beta sequencing. Of the patients, 8 or 9 were male, 4 female, two Hispanic.

Notes on this clone: Its specificity is not known.

CDR3 size: 15 residues. The germline CDR1 and CDR2 sequences are LGHNA and YNFKEQ. The trim removed 4 bases at V and 6 bases at J, leaving 6 bases unmatched. Naive and memory CD4+ T cells were cultured with CEF, then survey-sequenced. The method was immunoSEQ multiplex PCR; TCRdb's version includes in-frame clones alone and lacks a portion of them. The table has 37,000 or so clones, more than 70% seen once. Sorted naive or memory CD4+ cells met CEF peptides for over 8 days. The sample taken for sequencing was naive CD4+ T cells from PBMCs, cultured in vitro. Sample subset: naive CD4+ T cells isolated by negative enrichment. V and J are TRBV4-2 and TRBJ1-5, with 10 bases lining up with TRBD1. This clonotype was sampled from an adult with COVID-19. The CDR3 loop reads CASSRWTGGSQPQHF. DNA of the CDR3: TGTGCCAGCAGCCGGTGGACAGGGGGGAGTCAGCCCCAGCATTTT.